The sequence of this T cell receptor (beta chain) was determined in a study of T cell changes during pregnancy in multiple sclerosis. CDR3 length: 16 residues. Looked up from germline, CDR1 is GTSNPN and CDR2 is SVGIG (reference sequence). The V and J ends lost 1 base and 4 bases, in that order; junction bases with no gene match: 8. Some clones are missing from TCRdb's copy, which holds only in-frame ones; the method was immunoSEQ multiplex PCR. The sample carries tens of thousands of clones, 80% to 90% recorded once. This TCR was recovered from a female donor with multiple sclerosis, enrolled in a pregnancy study. Sequencing was performed on CD4+ T cells from peripheral blood mononuclear cells, taken in the first trimester of pregnancy. This chain connects TRBV30 to TRBJ2-7, with TRBD1 matching 12 bases. CDR3 sequence (DNA): TGTGCCTGGAGTGGGTTTTCGGGACAGGGGGCATACGAGCAGTACTTC. It specifies CAWSGFSGQGAYEQYF.